Listed below are T cell receptor beta chains from one sample, sequenced in a study of shared clonotypes between healthy human individuals. Profiled with immunoSEQ multiplex PCR; TCRdb holds only in-frame clones, not every one. The data hold roughly 810,000 clones, with approximately 96% observed a single time. Sequenced input: naive CD8+ T cells sorted from blood. The receptors come from a man aged 25 to 40 in good health. CDR3s include the opening cysteine and the closing phenylalanine or tryptophan. A D gene is named only where the DNA matches it firmly. The size field is filled for only some rows; it gives once, few, many or a size class.

J gene: TRBJ2-5; clone size: .; V gene: TRBV11-2; D gene: TRBD1; CDR3 protein: CASSLGTGETQYF; CDR3 DNA: TGTGCCAGCAGCTTAGGGACAGGAGAGACCCAGTACTTC
J gene: TRBJ2-3; clone size: .; V gene: TRBV14; D gene: .; CDR3 protein: CASSQDPGLHTDTQYF; CDR3 DNA: TGTGCCAGCAGCCAAGATCCCGGGCTCCACACAGATACGCAGTATTTT
J gene: TRBJ2-7; clone size: .; V gene: TRBV5-4; D gene: .; CDR3 protein: CASSTVGEQYF; CDR3 DNA: TGTGCCAGCAGCACCGTGGGGGAGCAGTACTTC
J gene: TRBJ2-5; clone size: .; V gene: TRBV15; D gene: .; CDR3 protein: CATSSGRSGRETQYF; CDR3 DNA: TGTGCCACCAGCTCTGGGCGGAGTGGAAGAGAGACCCAGTACTTC
J gene: TRBJ1-5; clone size: .; V gene: TRBV7-2; D gene: .; CDR3 protein: CASSQGSQPQHF; CDR3 DNA: TGTGCCAGCAGCCAGGGTAGTCAGCCCCAGCATTTT
J gene: TRBJ2-7; clone size: .; V gene: TRBV28; D gene: .; CDR3 protein: CASSLRGPILEQYF; CDR3 DNA: TGTGCCAGCAGCCTGCGGGGCCCTATACTCGAGCAGTACTTC
J gene: TRBJ2-1; clone size: .; V gene: TRBV15; D gene: TRBD2; CDR3 protein: CATSIARDYTYNEQFF; CDR3 DNA: TGTGCCACCAGTATTGCTCGGGACTACACCTACAATGAGCAGTTCTTC
J gene: TRBJ1-2; clone size: .; V gene: TRBV14; D gene: .; CDR3 protein: CASSQDGGDHYGYTF; CDR3 DNA: TGTGCCAGCAGCCAAGATGGCGGGGATCATTATGGCTACACCTTC
J gene: TRBJ2-7; clone size: .; V gene: TRBV5-1; D gene: TRBD1; CDR3 protein: CASSLFPPSGTGVPEQYF; CDR3 DNA: TGCGCCAGCAGCTTGTTCCCTCCTTCCGGGACAGGGGTTCCCGAGCAGTACTTC
J gene: TRBJ1-1; clone size: .; V gene: TRBV4-3; D gene: .; CDR3 protein: CASSQLRGMGDTEAFF; CDR3 DNA: TGCGCCAGCAGCCAGCTCAGGGGAATGGGGGACACTGAAGCTTTCTTT
J gene: TRBJ2-2; clone size: .; V gene: TRBV11-2; D gene: .; CDR3 protein: CASSLSPDRNTGELFF; CDR3 DNA: TGTGCCAGCAGCTTAAGCCCCGACAGGAACACCGGGGAGCTGTTTTTT
J gene: TRBJ2-5; clone size: .; V gene: TRBV7-9; D gene: TRBD2; CDR3 protein: CASSFDRTSGRLQETQYF; CDR3 DNA: TGTGCCAGCAGCTTTGATAGAACTAGCGGGAGGCTTCAAGAGACCCAGTACTTC
J gene: TRBJ2-1; clone size: .; V gene: TRBV10-3; D gene: TRBD2; CDR3 protein: CAIRGTSFGDEQFF; CDR3 DNA: TGTGCCATCAGGGGGACTAGCTTCGGCGATGAGCAGTTCTTC
J gene: TRBJ1-3; clone size: .; V gene: TRBV7-2; D gene: .; CDR3 protein: CASTLGRNTIYF; CDR3 DNA: TGTGCCAGCACCTTGGGACGTAACACCATATATTTT
J gene: TRBJ2-1; clone size: .; V gene: TRBV27; D gene: .; CDR3 protein: CATGEFLYNEQFF; CDR3 DNA: TGTGCCACAGGGGAGTTCCTGTACAATGAGCAGTTCTTC
J gene: TRBJ2-7; clone size: .; V gene: TRBV5-1; D gene: TRBD1; CDR3 protein: CASSTGQGAYEQYF; CDR3 DNA: TGCGCCAGCAGCACGGGACAGGGGGCGTACGAGCAGTACTTC
J gene: TRBJ2-7; clone size: .; V gene: TRBV9; D gene: .; CDR3 protein: CASSVEADRNLWEQYF; CDR3 DNA: TGTGCCAGCAGCGTAGAAGCGGACCGGAATCTGTGGGAGCAGTACTTC
J gene: TRBJ1-2; clone size: .; V gene: TRBV29-1; D gene: .; CDR3 protein: CSVERHSGYTF; CDR3 DNA: TGCAGCGTTGAAAGGCATAGTGGCTACACCTTC
J gene: TRBJ2-7; clone size: .; V gene: TRBV5-1; D gene: .; CDR3 protein: CASSLEVSYEQYF; CDR3 DNA: TGCGCCAGCAGCTTGGAGGTCTCCTACGAGCAGTACTTC
J gene: TRBJ2-7; clone size: .; V gene: TRBV10-2; D gene: .; CDR3 protein: CAAASSASSYEQYF; CDR3 DNA: TGCGCCGCGGCCTCTAGCGCATCATCCTACGAGCAGTACTTC
J gene: TRBJ2-3; clone size: once; V gene: TRBV7-9; D gene: TRBD2; CDR3 protein: CASSSPGLAGGNTDTQYF; CDR3 DNA: TGTGCCAGCAGCTCTCCGGGACTAGCGGGAGGCAACACAGATACGCAGTATTTT
J gene: TRBJ2-6; clone size: .; V gene: TRBV9; D gene: .; CDR3 protein: CASSVVDFSGANVLTF; CDR3 DNA: TGTGCCAGCAGCGTAGTTGACTTCTCTGGGGCCAACGTCCTGACTTTC
J gene: TRBJ1-1; clone size: .; V gene: TRBV7-3; D gene: .; CDR3 protein: CASSLDPMNTEAFF; CDR3 DNA: TGTGCCAGCAGCTTAGATCCTATGAACACTGAAGCTTTCTTT
J gene: TRBJ1-1; clone size: .; V gene: TRBV27; D gene: .; CDR3 protein: CASSPQGNTEAFF; CDR3 DNA: TGTGCCAGCAGTCCGCAGGGGAACACTGAAGCTTTCTTT
J gene: TRBJ2-7; clone size: .; V gene: TRBV4-1; D gene: TRBD2; CDR3 protein: CASSQELAGGYEQYF; CDR3 DNA: TGCGCCAGCAGCCAAGAACTAGCGGGGGGCTACGAGCAGTACTTC
J gene: TRBJ2-2; clone size: .; V gene: TRBV11-3; D gene: .; CDR3 protein: CASSHITGNTGELFF; CDR3 DNA: TGTGCCAGCAGCCACATAACAGGGAACACCGGGGAGCTGTTTTTT
J gene: TRBJ2-7; clone size: .; V gene: TRBV7-9; D gene: .; CDR3 protein: CASSPRDTYEQYF; CDR3 DNA: TGTGCCAGCAGCCCAAGGGATACCTACGAGCAGTACTTC
J gene: TRBJ2-1; clone size: .; V gene: TRBV6-5; D gene: TRBD1; CDR3 protein: CASSYNDRGHEQFF; CDR3 DNA: TGTGCCAGCAGTTATAATGACAGGGGTCATGAGCAGTTCTTC
J gene: TRBJ2-1; clone size: .; V gene: TRBV2; D gene: TRBD2; CDR3 protein: CASKGLALAYNEQFF; CDR3 DNA: TGTGCCAGCAAGGGACTAGCGTTAGCCTACAATGAGCAGTTCTTC
J gene: TRBJ2-2; clone size: .; V gene: TRBV28; D gene: .; CDR3 protein: CASSKGTAQGNTGELFF; CDR3 DNA: TGTGCCAGCAGTAAGGGTACGGCTCAAGGGAACACCGGGGAGCTGTTTTTT
J gene: TRBJ2-3; clone size: .; V gene: TRBV13; D gene: TRBD1; CDR3 protein: CASSFKGQGADTQYF; CDR3 DNA: TGTGCCAGCAGCTTCAAAGGACAGGGAGCAGATACGCAGTATTTT
J gene: TRBJ2-1; clone size: .; V gene: TRBV27; D gene: .; CDR3 protein: CASSLSEVYNEQFF; CDR3 DNA: TGTGCCAGCAGTTTATCTGAGGTCTACAATGAGCAGTTCTTC
J gene: TRBJ1-1; clone size: .; V gene: TRBV28; D gene: TRBD1; CDR3 protein: CASCRGLNTEAFF; CDR3 DNA: TGTGCCAGCTGCAGGGGGCTAAACACTGAAGCTTTCTTT
J gene: TRBJ2-7; clone size: .; V gene: TRBV6-6; D gene: TRBD1; CDR3 protein: CASSHRDRGLDEQYF; CDR3 DNA: TGTGCCAGCAGCCACCGGGACAGGGGTTTGGACGAGCAGTACTTC
J gene: TRBJ2-3; clone size: .; V gene: TRBV2; D gene: TRBD2; CDR3 protein: CASSLRLAGGTDTQYF; CDR3 DNA: TGTGCCAGCAGCCTACGACTAGCGGGAGGCACAGATACGCAGTATTTT
J gene: TRBJ1-4; clone size: .; V gene: TRBV25-1; D gene: TRBD1; CDR3 protein: CASSGETGESEKLFF; CDR3 DNA: TGTGCCAGCAGTGGAGAGACAGGGGAGAGTGAAAAACTGTTTTTT
J gene: TRBJ2-7; clone size: .; V gene: TRBV27; D gene: .; CDR3 protein: CASSFYAGYEQYF; CDR3 DNA: TGTGCCAGCAGTTTTTACGCAGGCTACGAGCAGTACTTC
J gene: TRBJ2-2; clone size: .; V gene: TRBV7-9; D gene: TRBD2; CDR3 protein: CASRSSTGTSIAGELFF; CDR3 DNA: TGTGCCAGCAGGAGTTCTACCGGGACTAGCATCGCCGGGGAGCTGTTTTTT